This T cell receptor beta chain originates from a study of metastatic and nonmetastatic thyroid tumors. As for the study in general: Blood and tumor or nodule tissue repertoires from malignant and benign thyroid patients were compared.

All patients reached thyroid surgery having received no treatment beforehand. Germline V gene data show CDR1 as LGHDT and CDR2 as YNNKEL (reference sequence). CDR3 length: 15 residues. V lost 4 bases and J lost 5; bases outside the gene matches: 7. MiXCR was used by TCRdb to re-call the PCR reads. Of about 53,000 clones detected, more than 20% appear once; the ten largest clones hold roughly 3.7%. Many counts were recorded for this clone. This clonotype was obtained from a female donor with papillary thyroid cancer or a benign thyroid nodule (not recorded which). Some clones in this sample may be carry-over from other donors' samples. Sample: blood. The J gene is TRBJ2-7, the V gene TRBV3-1; 11 bases are shared with TRBD2. The DNA for the CDR3 is TGTGCCAGCAGCCTCCCCGGGACTAGCGGAAACGAGCAGTACTTC. As protein: CASSLPGTSGNEQYF.